These T cell receptor beta chains were read from a single sample in a study of patients and donors after allogeneic stem cell transplantation. TCRdb itself ran the RT-PCR reads through MiXCR, one entry per CDR3 protein. The data hold about a million distinct CDR3 sequences, with about a sixth observed a single time. The material sequenced was blood, either unsorted or a sorted T cell fraction (not recorded which). The receptors come from a human donor who was either an allogeneic HSCT recipient or a stem cell or donor lymphocyte infusion donor (not recorded which). It is not recorded whose cells these are; they may come from a transplant donor. CDR3s include the opening cysteine and the closing phenylalanine or tryptophan. D genes are given only for firm matches. Only part of the rows carry a size: once, few, many, or a class if the clone is expanded.

TRBJ1-1,TRBD1,TRBV24-1,-,TGTGCCACCAGTACAGGGGGCACTGAAGCTTTCTTT,CATSTGGTEAFF
TRBJ2-1,-,TRBV27,-,TGTGCCAGCAGTCCCGGACTTGTGAATGAGCAGTTCTTC,CASSPGLVNEQFF
TRBJ2-3,-,TRBV7-8,-,TGTGCCAGCAGCCCCGCCGGGTTGGGCACAGATACGCAGTATTTT,CASSPAGLGTDTQYF
TRBJ2-6,-,TRBV6-2/TRBV6-3,-,TGTGCCAGCAAGCCGGGACGTCTGGGGGCCAACGTCCTGACTTTC,CASKPGRLGANVLTF
TRBJ1-2,-,TRBV19,few,TGTGCCAGTAGTCCCGAAGCTCACGGAGACTATGGCTACACCTTC,CASSPEAHGDYGYTF
TRBJ1-5,TRBD1,TRBV20-1,-,TGCAGTGCAAGGGACAGGGCTACGCCCCAGCATTTT,CSARDRATPQHF
TRBJ1-1,-,TRBV6-2/TRBV6-3,many,TGTGCCAGCAGGCGAGACAGGATGAACACTGAAGCTTTCTTT,CASRRDRMNTEAFF
TRBJ2-1,TRBD2,TRBV11-2,-,TGTGCCAGCAGCTACGGACTAGCGGGAGGGCCTGGCTACAATGAGCAGTTCTTC,CASSYGLAGGPGYNEQFF
TRBJ1-5,-,TRBV20-1,few,TGCAGTGCCCTCAGAGAGTCTCAGCCCCAGCATTTT,CSALRESQPQHF
TRBJ1-4,-,TRBV6-1,few,TGTGCCAGCAGCCGGGACATTAATGAAAAACTGTTTTTT,CASSRDINEKLFF
TRBJ1-6,-,TRBV5-1,few,TGCGCCAGCAGCTGGGACGCATCTCTTCCTCCCCTCCACTTT,CASSWDASLPPLHF
TRBJ2-7,-,TRBV5-1,few,TGCGCCAGCAGCTTAACCCTCACGGGCACAAACGAGCAGTACTTC,CASSLTLTGTNEQYF
TRBJ1-4,TRBD1,TRBV12-3/TRBV12-4,-,TGTGCCAGCAGAACAGGGGACAGGGGACGGGAAAAACTGTTTTTT,CASRTGDRGREKLFF
TRBJ2-1,TRBD2,TRBV10-3,few,TGTGCCATAAGCGGGAGGGGTAATAATGAGCAGTTCTTC,CAISGRGNNEQFF
TRBJ1-1,-,TRBV7-9,many,TGTGCCAGCAGCTCGTCTACGAACACTGAAGCTTTCTTT,CASSSSTNTEAFF
TRBJ2-2,TRBD1,TRBV2,-,TGTGCCAGCAGTTTGCCCCAGGGACAGGGTAGGCCCGGGGAGCTGTTTTTT,CASSLPQGQGRPGELFF
TRBJ1-5,-,TRBV12-3/TRBV12-4,few,TGTGCCAGCTCTGGAGGGGGACGGAGTAACCCGCCCCAGCATTTT,CASSGGGRSNPPQHF
TRBJ2-1,TRBD1,TRBV6-2/TRBV6-3,few,TGTGCCAGCAGTCCCTTGACAGGGCAGCAGTTCTTC,CASSPLTGQQFF
TRBJ2-2,-,TRBV2,few,TGTGCCAGCACTGGCACACCACCGGTTAGCGGGGAGCTGTTTTTT,CASTGTPPVSGELFF
TRBJ2-2,-,TRBV29-1,few,TGCAGCGTCGTCCATGGTAACACCGGGGAGCTGTTTTTT,CSVVHGNTGELFF